The 32 T cell receptor beta chains below all came from one sample that was sequenced in a study of cytomegalovirus exposure and HLA in healthy donors. The PCR had 60 Vbeta and 13 Jbeta primers. Assay: immunoSEQ multiplex PCR; the TCRdb copy retains only in-frame clones and omits some. The sample shows 60,000 to 65,000 clones, roughly 70% of them seen only once. Source material: PBMCs. The receptors come from a man aged 50 to 59 in good health and CMV-seropositive.

The J gene is TRBJ2-5, the V gene TRBV6-1; TRBD2 is a possible D gene (6 bases). CDR3 size: 13 residues. Trimming removed 6 bases from V and 5 bases from J, with 13 bases in between. CDR1 and CDR2 (germline): MNHNS, SASEGT. The CDR3 bases are TGTGCCAGCAGCCCCCCGGGGAGGGAGACCCAGTACTTC. Translated: CASSPPGRETQYF.

The chain couples TRBV6-1 to TRBJ2-2, with 8 bases aligning to TRBD1. From germline, CDR1 is MNHNS and CDR2 SASEGT. The CDR3 contains 14 residues. J was trimmed by 4 bases and V by 7 bases; bases with no gene match: 5. DNA of the CDR3: TGTGCCAGCACCCGACAGGGGAGCACCGGGGAGCTGTTTTTT. Residues: CASTRQGSTGELFF.

The chain links TRBV19 to TRBJ1-2; D gene unclear. Germline-derived CDR1 and CDR2 are LNHDA and SQIVND (reference sequence). Trimming shortened V by 3 bases and J by 0 bases, and 11 bases separated the two germline ends. The CDR3 sequence is 15 residues long. CDR3 amino acids: CASSIWATANYGYTF. Written as DNA, the CDR3 is TGTGCCAGTAGTATCTGGGCAACAGCTAACTATGGCTACACCTTC.

The chain carries TRBV19 and TRBJ2-7; D gene uncertain. The CDR3 has 14 residues. Trimming shortened V by 3 bases and J by 0 bases, and 9 bases separated the two germline ends. The germline gives CDR1 LNHDA, CDR2 SQIVND (reference sequence). The CDR3 here is CASSISRISYEQYF. Here the CDR3 DNA reads TGTGCCAGTAGTATCTCGAGGATCTCCTACGAGCAGTACTTC.

The CDR3 spells CASRTLAGVTGELFF. The CDR3, as DNA: TGTGCCAGCAGAACCCTAGCGGGGGTCACCGGGGAGCTGTTTTTT. J is TRBJ2-2 and V is TRBV2; 10 positions match TRBD2. V lost 6 bases, J lost 4 bases, and 5 bases stayed unmatched. This CDR3 has 15 residues. CDR1 SNHLY and CDR2 FYNNEI come from the germline V gene. The full variable domain, its missing parts supplied by reference TRBV2 and TRBJ2-2, is EPEVTQTPSHQVTQMGQEVILRCVPISNHLYFYWYRQILGQKVEFLVSFYNNEISEKSEIFDDQFSVERPDGSNFTLKIRSTKLEDSAMYFCASRTLAGVTGELFFGEGSRLTVL.

This clone appeared a few times. The chain uses TRBV6-6 and TRBJ2-5; D is perhaps TRBD1 (7 bases). Trimming cost V 6 bases and J 4 bases, with 18 bases left between them. CDR3 length: 15 residues. The germline CDR1 and CDR2 sequences are MNHNY and SVGAGI (reference sequence). The CDR3 loop reads CASSGRAGQLETQYF. CDR3 nucleotides: TGTGCCAGCAGCGGCCGGGCGGGACAGCTAGAGACCCAGTACTTC.

V gene TRBV7-9 combines with J gene TRBJ2-5; D is unclear. CDR1 SEHNR and CDR2 FQNEAQ come from the germline V gene (reference sequence). This CDR3 has 11 amino acids. Trimming cost V 5 bases and J 5 bases, with 6 bases left between them. In DNA form, the CDR3 reads TGTGCCAGCAGCCCTGTGGAGACCCAGTACTTC. The encoded protein is CASSPVETQYF. The full variable domain, with the rest looked up from reference TRBV7-9 and TRBJ2-5, is DTGVSQNPRHKITKRGQNVTFRCDPISEHNRLYWYRQTLGQGPEFLTYFQNEAQLEKSRLLSDRFSAERPKGSFSTLEIQRTEQGDSAMYLCASSPVETQYFGPGTRLLVL.

The chain links TRBV7-6 to TRBJ2-1; the D gene is possibly TRBD2 (5 bases). The germline gives CDR1 SGHVS, CDR2 FNYEAQ. The V end lost 2 bases, the J end lost 9 bases, and 17 bases lay between the germline ends. The CDR3 has 15 residues. The CDR3 spells CASSLSTRVSIEQFF. In nucleotides, the CDR3 is TGTGCCAGCAGCTTAAGCACTAGGGTCTCAATTGAGCAGTTCTTC.

This rearrangement joins TRBV7-9 to TRBJ1-5; 8 bases match TRBD1. The V gene's germline CDR1 is SEHNR and CDR2 FQNEAQ (reference sequence). V was clipped by 6 bases and J by 3 bases; unmatched bases: 10. This CDR3 region has 16 residues. The CDR3 spells CASSTTGGKNNQPQHF. In DNA form, the CDR3 reads TGTGCCAGCAGTACTACAGGGGGTAAAAACAATCAGCCCCAGCATTTT.

V and J are TRBV2 and TRBJ1-3; no clear D gene. The CDR3 length is 15 residues. The V and J ends lost 4 bases and 2 bases respectively, with 12 bases between them. The germline CDR1 and CDR2 sequences are SNHLY and FYNNEI. CDR3 nucleotide sequence: TGTGCCAGCAGTGGCGTCGAGGTAACTGGAAACACCATATATTTT. The encoded protein is CASSGVEVTGNTIYF.

There are a few counts of this clone. The chain combines TRBV20-1 with TRBJ2-1, with 7 nucleotides matching TRBD2. This CDR3 region has 11 residues. Germline trimming cut 6 bases from V and 10 bases from J; bases unmatched to any gene: 6. CDR1 and CDR2 (germline): DFQATT, SNEGSKA (reference sequence). The CDR3 DNA is TGCAGTGCCCCGCGGGGGAGGGAGCAGTTCTTC. Its translation is CSAPRGREQFF.

V and J are TRBV7-2 and TRBJ2-7; 9 nucleotides match TRBD2. V shed 1 base, J shed 1 base, and the junction held 2 bases outside the gene matches. Looked up from germline, CDR1 is SGHTA and CDR2 is FQGNSA. This CDR3 has 15 amino acids. In DNA, the CDR3 is TGTGCCAGCAGCTTAGGCGGGGGGGATTCCTACGAGCAGTACTTC. Translating gives CASSLGGGDSYEQYF.

The chain combines TRBV6-5 with TRBJ1-2, with a weak D call TRBD1 (6 bases). V was trimmed by 1 base and J by 4 bases, leaving 16 bases between them. Germline CDR1 MNHEY, CDR2 SVGAGI. CDR3 length: 16 amino acids. The CDR3 nucleotides are TGTGCCAGCAGTTACTACCGCTTTGGGGACACCTATGGCTACACCTTC. This encodes CASSYYRFGDTYGYTF.

The chain carries TRBV7-2 and TRBJ2-5; 12 nucleotides align to TRBD2. The V and J ends lost 5 bases and 5 bases, in that order; junction bases with no gene match: 6. The CDR3 spans 15 residues. Germline CDR1 SGHTA, CDR2 FQGNSA. CDR3 loop: CASSPPSGRGETQYF. The DNA for the CDR3 is TGTGCCAGCAGCCCACCTAGCGGGAGGGGCGAGACCCAGTACTTC. The full variable domain, its missing parts supplied by reference TRBV7-2 and TRBJ2-5, is GAGVSQSPSNKVTEKGKDVELRCDPISGHTALYWYRQSLGQGLEFLIYFQGNSAPDKSGLPSDRFSAERTGGSVSTLTIQRTQQEDSAVYLCASSPPSGRGETQYFGPGTRLLVL.

The chain employs TRBV10-2 and TRBJ1-2, with D possibly being TRBD1 (5 bases). This CDR3 comprises 13 residues. The V gene lost 3 bases and the J gene lost 5 bases, with 10 bases spanning the gap. Looked up from germline, CDR1 is WSHSY and CDR2 is SAAADI. The CDR3 DNA follows: TGCGCCAGCAGTGAAGGGGCCGGGTATGGCTACACCTTC. It is translated as CASSEGAGYGYTF.

The gene calls are TRBV5-1 and TRBJ2-1; weak D call: TRBD2 (6 bases). Trimming shortened V by 2 bases and J by 2 bases, and 17 bases separated the two germline ends. Germline V lookup: CDR1 SGHRS, CDR2 YFSETQ. CDR3 length equals 17 residues. The CDR3 is CASSFGLAPSTYNEQFF. The CDR3 nucleotides read TGCGCCAGCAGCTTTGGTCTAGCGCCCTCCACCTACAATGAGCAGTTCTTC. The variable domain in full, completed from reference TRBV5-1 and TRBJ2-1, reads KAGVTQTPRYLIKTRGQQVTLSCSPISGHRSVSWYQQTPGQGLQFLFEYFSETQRNKGNFPGRFSGRQFSNSRSEMNVSTLELGDSALYLCASSFGLAPSTYNEQFFGPGTRLTVL.

The rearrangement links TRBV6-1 to TRBJ1-1, with 9 positions matching TRBD1. CDR1 is MNHNS, CDR2 SASEGT, per germline. Trimming took 7 bases from V and 6 from J; bases not matched to a gene: 12. The CDR3 length is 15 residues. CDR3: CASKTPGQGIPEAFF. The CDR3 DNA sequence: TGTGCCAGCAAAACTCCGGGACAGGGAATCCCTGAAGCTTTCTTT.

The genes are TRBV19 and TRBJ1-6; D is uncertain. The germline gives CDR1 LNHDA, CDR2 SQIVND (reference sequence). V was pared by 1 base and J by 10 bases, with 8 bases between. The CDR3 spans 13 residues. CDR3 bases: TGTGCCAGTAGTATAGGAGGGTACTCACCCCTCCACTTT. It encodes CASSIGGYSPLHF.

The chain joins TRBV27 to TRBJ2-1, with TRBD2 identical over 14 bases. The CDR3 contains 16 residues. Germline lookup yields CDR1 MNHEY and CDR2 SMNVEV (reference sequence). With V trimmed by 5 bases and J by 6 bases, 6 bases remained unmatched. The CDR3 spells CASSPRLAGGSNEQFF. In nucleotides, the CDR3 is TGTGCCAGCAGTCCAAGACTAGCGGGAGGGAGCAATGAGCAGTTCTTC.

J is TRBJ2-2 and V is TRBV7-6; possibly TRBD2 for D (5 bases). V was trimmed by 3 bases and J by 10 bases, leaving 18 bases between them. The germline V gene encodes CDR1 SGHVS and CDR2 FNYEAQ. This CDR3 contains 15 residues. The DNA of the CDR3 is TGTGCCAGCAGCTTCTACACCGGACTTCAAGCGGAGCTGTTTTTT. Residues: CASSFYTGLQAELFF.

This chain links TRBV5-1 with TRBJ2-1; 10 bases fit TRBD2. Germline-derived CDR1 and CDR2 are SGHRS and YFSETQ. CDR3 size: 16 residues. V was pared by 4 bases and J by 5 bases, with 9 bases of the junction left unmatched. CDR3 coding DNA: TGCGCCAGCAGCCAGACCCTAGCGGGAGCCGACAATGAGCAGTTCTTC. It translates to CASSQTLAGADNEQFF.

J is TRBJ1-4 and V is TRBV28; D gene unclear. CDR3 length: 13 residues. The germline V and J ends were trimmed by 5 bases and 13 bases, with 17 bases remaining between them. Germline V gives CDR1 MDHEN, CDR2 SYDVKM. The CDR3 is CASSPDRVVGLFF. The CDR3 bases are TGTGCCAGCAGTCCCGATCGAGTTGTCGGACTGTTTTTT.

The table lists this clone with a few counts. The gene calls are TRBV6-4 and TRBJ2-1; 11 bases match TRBD2. The CDR3 length is 15 residues. The ends lost 0 bases at V and 8 bases at J; junction bases unmatched: 3. CDR1 MRHNA and CDR2 SNTAGT come from the germline V gene. CDR3: CASSDSSGGADEQFF. The CDR3 DNA follows: TGTGCCAGCAGTGACTCTAGCGGGGGGGCCGATGAGCAGTTCTTC.

In nucleotides, the CDR3 is TGTGCCTGGAATCGACTACCGACAGATACGCAGTATTTT. It is translated as CAWNRLPTDTQYF. This sequence joins TRBV30 and TRBJ2-3; TRBD2 might be the D (5 bases). Trimming pared 4 bases from V and 3 bases from J, leaving 11 bases between. CDR3 length: 13 amino acids. Germline loops: CDR1 GTSNPN, CDR2 SVGIG (reference sequence).

In nucleotides, the CDR3 is TGTGCCAGCAGCTTAGTATCCGGGGGGCACGGGGAGCTGTTTTTT. Protein sequence: CASSLVSGGHGELFF. The rearrangement links TRBV7-7 to TRBJ2-2, with D perhaps TRBD2 (7 bases). V shed 1 base and J shed 7 bases, with 13 bases lying between them. The germline gives CDR1 SSHAT, CDR2 FNYEAQ (reference sequence). The CDR3 totals 15 residues.

In DNA form, the CDR3 reads TGTGCCAGCAGTTTACGGACAGGGGGAAGTTATGAAAAACTGTTTTTT. It encodes CASSLRTGGSYEKLFF. The chain joins TRBV7-9 to TRBJ1-4, with 10 bases that match TRBD1. After removal of 6 bases from V and 6 bases from J, the junction contained 10 bases not matched to a gene. Germline CDR1 and CDR2: SEHNR and FQNEAQ (reference sequence). This CDR3 contains 16 residues.

The CDR3 reads CASSPYRGSTEAFF. The CDR3 bases are TGTGCCAGCAGTCCATACAGGGGAAGCACTGAAGCTTTCTTT. The chain combines TRBV27 with TRBJ1-1, with 7 bases that match TRBD1. CDR3 length equals 14 residues. CDR1 is MNHEY and CDR2 is SMNVEV in the germline V gene (reference sequence). V was pared by 5 bases and J by 4 bases, with 7 bases of the junction left unmatched.

The chain links TRBV5-1 to TRBJ1-3, with D unclear. Germline V gene data show CDR1 as SGHRS and CDR2 as YFSETQ. CDR3 size: 15 residues. V dropped 0 bases and J dropped 1 base, with 8 bases sitting between them. The CDR3 loop reads CASSLAGGSGNTIYF. DNA of the CDR3: TGCGCCAGCAGCTTGGCGGGAGGGTCTGGAAACACCATATATTTT.

The chain uses TRBV5-4 and TRBJ2-5; 9 nucleotides line up with TRBD1. CDR1 is SGHNT, CDR2 YYREEE, per germline (reference sequence). CDR3 length: 16 amino acids. The V gene end was trimmed by 4 bases and the J gene end by 1 base; junction bases not matched to a gene: 8. Here the CDR3 DNA reads TGTGCCAGCAGCCCGGGACAGGGAGCATTCCAAGAGACCCAGTACTTC. Translation gives CASSPGQGAFQETQYF.

The chain links TRBV10-3 to TRBJ2-1, with 9 bases aligning to TRBD1. The V gene end was trimmed by 3 bases and the J gene end by 2 bases; junction bases not matched to a gene: 5. The CDR3 extends over 16 amino acids. The germline V gene has CDR1 ENHRY and CDR2 SYGVKD. CDR3 sequence (DNA): TGTGCCATCAGTGACGGCCGGGACAGGGCCTACAATGAGCAGTTCTTC. Its protein product is CAISDGRDRAYNEQFF.

The sample holds one count of this clone. The CDR3 end shows no conserved phenylalanine or tryptophan, and so a read error is likely. It is unclear where the CDR3 begins or ends on the DNA, so no DNA is shown, and the CDR3 is as TCRdb lists it. The chain links TRBV29-1 to TRBJ1-1; TRBD1 was called by the table and not checked on the DNA. Germline assignment: CDR1 SQVTM and CDR2 ANQGSEA. The CDR3 spans 12 amino acids, including both terminal residues. CDR3: CSVKQGVTEALV.

This rearrangement joins TRBV4-3 to TRBJ2-2; D is perhaps TRBD1 (6 bases). Trimming removed 2 bases from V and 6 bases from J, with 7 bases in between. This CDR3 is built from 13 residues. Germline-derived CDR1 and CDR2 are LGHNA and YSLEER. The CDR3 DNA reads as TGCGCCAGCAGCCAAACAGGGTCCGGGGAGCTGTTTTTT. Its translation: CASSQTGSGELFF.